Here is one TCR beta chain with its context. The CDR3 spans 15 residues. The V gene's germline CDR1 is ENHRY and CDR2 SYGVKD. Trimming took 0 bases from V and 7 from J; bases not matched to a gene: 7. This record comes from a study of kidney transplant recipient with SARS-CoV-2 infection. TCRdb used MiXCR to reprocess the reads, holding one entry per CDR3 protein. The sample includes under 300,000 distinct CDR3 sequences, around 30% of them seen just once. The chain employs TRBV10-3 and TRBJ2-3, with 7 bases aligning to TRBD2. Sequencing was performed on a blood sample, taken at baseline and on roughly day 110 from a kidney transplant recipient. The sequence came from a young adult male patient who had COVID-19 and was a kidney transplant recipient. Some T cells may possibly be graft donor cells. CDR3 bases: TGTGCCATCAGTGAGTCGTCTGGCGGGGGACATACGCAGTATTTT. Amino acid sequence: CAISESSGGGHTQYF.